These 20 T cell receptor beta chains came from one sample sequenced in a study of graft-versus-host responses after intestinal transplantation. The table came from immunoSEQ multiplex PCR; TCRdb's copy has only in-frame clones and leaves some out. The sample contains about 110,000 clones, 90% to 95% of which appear only once. Their antigens are not known. Here the sequenced sample was unstimulated CD4+ T cells sorted from spleen or lymph node cells, taken before transplant. All receptors come from a human donor who was the organ donor for an intestinal transplant.

V usage is TRBV18 and J usage is TRBJ2-7; 10 positions match TRBD2. CDR3 length: 19 amino acids. J gave up 4 bases and V 1 base, and 16 bases lay outside the gene matches. Germline CDR1 is KGHSH and CDR2 is LQKENI. In DNA, the CDR3 is TGTGCCAGCTCACCACGCCGATACGAAGCGGGAGGGCCTAGGTACGAGCAGTACTTC. Translated: CASSPRRYEAGGPRYEQYF.

The V and J genes are TRBV2 and TRBJ2-7; possible D gene TRBD2, 6 bases. The CDR3 contains 14 residues. Per germline, CDR1 SNHLY and CDR2 FYNNEI. Trimming took 4 bases from V and 0 from J, leaving 10 bases between them. This chain's CDR3 is CASSAGTYSYEQYF. CDR3 DNA sequence: TGTGCCAGCAGTGCCGGGACTTACTCCTACGAGCAGTACTTC. The entire variable domain, with the rest obtained from reference TRBV2 and TRBJ2-7, is as follows: EPEVTQTPSHQVTQMGQEVILRCVPISNHLYFYWYRQILGQKVEFLVSFYNNEISEKSEIFDDQFSVERPDGSNFTLKIRSTKLEDSAMYFCASSAGTYSYEQYFGPGTRLTVT.

The chain is built from TRBV30 and TRBJ1-2, with TRBD1 matching over 7 bases. The V gene's germline CDR1 is GTSNPN and CDR2 SVGIG (reference sequence). The CDR3 contains 13 residues. Trimming took 8 bases from V and 9 from J; bases not matched to a gene: 15. CDR3 DNA sequence: TGTGCCGGGGGCGGGAGGGGGCCTGATCGCTACACCTTC. Translation: CAGGGRGPDRYTF.

V gene TRBV29-1 combines with J gene TRBJ2-1, with D maybe TRBD2 (6 bases). V lost 3 bases and J lost 7, with 19 bases in between. This CDR3 is built from 15 residues. From germline, CDR1 is SQVTM and CDR2 ANQGSEA. CDR3 in DNA: TGCAGCGTTGACCTAACCCTTCCGGGGGTAAATGAGCAGTTCTTC. Translated: CSVDLTLPGVNEQFF.

J is TRBJ2-5 and V is TRBV7-8, with TRBD1 as a possible D gene (6 bases). The germline V gene encodes CDR1 SGHVS and CDR2 FQNEAQ. Trimming pared 1 base from V and 4 bases from J, leaving 10 bases between. The CDR3 totals 14 residues. CDR3 bases: TGTGCCAGCAGCTTAGGGGGGCCCACAGAGACCCAGTACTTC. The encoded protein is CASSLGGPTETQYF.

The rearrangement joins TRBV5-4 to TRBJ2-3; the match to TRBD2 covers 8 bases. The V gene end was trimmed by 4 bases and the J gene end by 0 bases; junction bases not matched to a gene: 4. The CDR3 is 15 amino acids. Looked up from germline, CDR1 is SGHNT and CDR2 is YYREEE (reference sequence). The DNA for the CDR3 is TGTGCCAGCAGCACTACTAGCGGTAGCACAGATACGCAGTATTTT. Translating gives CASSTTSGSTDTQYF.

The V and J genes are TRBV6-1 and TRBJ1-1; D gene uncertain. The CDR3 has 16 residues. The V gene lost 2 bases and the J gene lost 0 bases, with 13 bases spanning the gap. CDR1 and CDR2 (germline): MNHNS, SASEGT. DNA for the CDR3: TGTGCCAGCAGTGAACGGGTCTGGTCCCTGAACACTGAAGCTTTCTTT. Amino acids: CASSERVWSLNTEAFF.

The V and J genes are TRBV18 and TRBJ1-2; 7 bases align to TRBD1. V was pared by 5 bases and J by 3 bases, with 9 bases of the junction left unmatched. The CDR3 has 15 amino acids. From germline, CDR1 is KGHSH and CDR2 LQKENI. This CDR3 is CASSSQGVGYYGYTF. Written as DNA, the CDR3 is TGTGCCAGCTCATCTCAGGGGGTTGGCTACTATGGCTACACCTTC. Supplemented by reference TRBV18 and TRBJ1-2, the full variable domain reads NAGVMQNPRHLVRRRGQEARLRCSPMKGHSHVYWYRQLPEEGLKFMVYLQKENIIDESGMPKERFSAEFPKEGPSILRIQQVVRGDSAAYFCASSSQGVGYYGYTFGSGTRLTVV.

The chain combines TRBV28 with TRBJ2-5, with D unresolved. This CDR3 is 11 amino acids long. Germline V gives CDR1 MDHEN, CDR2 SYDVKM. V was shortened by 5 bases and J by 4 bases, with 5 bases between the two germline ends. CDR3 loop: CASSSIETQYF. Written as DNA, the CDR3 is TGTGCCAGCAGTAGTATAGAGACCCAGTACTTC.

The chain combines TRBV9 with TRBJ2-7; 8 positions agree with TRBD1. The J segment lost 6 bases and the V segment lost 4 bases, leaving 9 bases of the junction unmatched. The length of the CDR3 is 14 residues. CDR1 SGDLS and CDR2 YYNGEE come from the germline V gene. The CDR3 sequence: CASSPAGGASEQYF. The CDR3 coding sequence is TGTGCCAGCAGCCCCGCAGGGGGCGCGTCCGAGCAGTACTTC. The full variable domain, with the rest looked up from reference TRBV9 and TRBJ2-7, is DSGVTQTPKHLITATGQRVTLRCSPRSGDLSVYWYQQSLDQGLQFLIQYYNGEERAKGNILERFSAQQFPDLHSELNLSSLELGDSALYFCASSPAGGASEQYFGPGTRLTVT.

V gene TRBV11-2 combines with J gene TRBJ1-1; 7 bases match TRBD1. The CDR3 consists of 14 residues. Germline V lookup: CDR1 SGHAT, CDR2 FQNNGV. V gave up 8 bases and J gave up 1 base; unmatched junction bases: 7. CDR3: CASGDRVKNTEAFF. In nucleotides, the CDR3 is TGTGCCAGCGGAGACAGGGTGAAGAACACTGAAGCTTTCTTT.

The count of this clone is one. The CDR3 nucleotides are TGCGCCAGCAGCGATCAGGGGGCGACTGAAGCTTTCTTT. Its protein is CASSDQGATEAFF. The chain joins TRBV5-1 to TRBJ1-1; 8 bases are shared with TRBD1. Losses at the gene ends were 4 bases for V and 5 bases for J; bases not matched to a gene: 4. The germline gives CDR1 SGHRS, CDR2 YFSETQ. The CDR3 covers 13 residues.

The chain is built from TRBV27 and TRBJ2-1, with a weak D call TRBD2 (5 bases). Germline CDR1 reads MNHEY; CDR2 reads SMNVEV (reference sequence). The CDR3 length is 15 residues. V lost 4 bases and J 0 bases, leaving 10 bases between the germline ends. Here the CDR3 DNA reads TGTGCCAGCAGTTCAGCGGTTAGCTCCTACAATGAGCAGTTCTTC. It encodes CASSSAVSSYNEQFF.

The V call is TRBV19, the J call TRBJ2-1; 7 bases map to TRBD2. CDR1 and CDR2 (germline): LNHDA, SQIVND (reference sequence). J lost 12 bases, V lost 3 bases, and 14 bases had no gene match. The CDR3 totals 15 residues. Written as DNA, the CDR3 is TGTGCCAGTAGTATCGCCGGTAGCGGGCCCCTCGGGCAGTTCTTC. Its protein is CASSIAGSGPLGQFF.

As to this clone: This CDR3 is also generated by other DNA sequences in the sample. The chain has TRBV10-2 and TRBJ2-2, with D unclear. Germline CDR1 and CDR2: WSHSY and SAAADI. CDR3 length: 16 residues. The germline V and J ends were trimmed by 6 bases and 6 bases, with 20 bases remaining between them. The CDR3 sequence: CASSALGPRNPGELFF. CDR3 nucleotide sequence: TGCGCCAGCAGCGCGCTGGGCCCGCGAAACCCCGGGGAGCTGTTTTTT.

Only a few counts were recorded for this clone. This chain joins TRBV11-2 and TRBJ1-3; D might be TRBD1 (6 bases). Per the germline V gene, CDR1 is SGHAT and CDR2 is FQNNGV. The CDR3 runs 15 residues. Trimming stripped 4 bases from V and 0 bases from J, with 10 bases between. The CDR3 here is CASSSDRISGNTIYF. The CDR3 region has the DNA TGTGCCAGCAGCTCAGACAGGATCTCTGGAAACACCATATATTTT.

The rearrangement uses TRBV6-5 and TRBJ1-1, with D possibly being TRBD1 (5 bases). From germline, CDR1 is MNHEY and CDR2 SVGAGI. Trimming removed 5 bases from V and 5 bases from J, with 12 bases in between. The CDR3 is 13 amino acids. CDR3 sequence: CASSRGGETEAFF. The CDR3, as DNA: TGTGCCAGCAGTCGGGGAGGGGAGACTGAAGCTTTCTTT.

The chain has TRBV11-2 and TRBJ2-3; unclear D gene. Germline V gives CDR1 SGHAT, CDR2 FQNNGV. Trimming stripped 6 bases from V and 2 bases from J, with 3 bases between. CDR3 length: 11 amino acids. CDR3 DNA sequence: TGTGCCAGCAGATACACAGATACGCAGTATTTT. It translates to CASRYTDTQYF.

Of note for this clone: The sample carries other DNA sequences with the same CDR3. J is TRBJ1-5 and V is TRBV18; 9 bases line up with TRBD1. This CDR3 is built from 18 residues. The germline V gene has CDR1 KGHSH and CDR2 LQKENI. V was clipped by 1 base and J by 1 base; unmatched bases: 8. The CDR3 reads CASSPRGQGAGSNQPQHF. CDR3 DNA: TGTGCCAGCTCACCACGGGGACAGGGAGCGGGCAGCAATCAGCCCCAGCATTTT.

The CDR3 region is CASSYVRRGNTEAFF. CDR3 sequence (DNA): TGTGCCAGCAGTTACGTAAGGCGGGGAAACACTGAAGCTTTCTTT. The V gene is TRBV6-5, the J gene TRBJ1-1; no clear D. V dropped 2 bases and J dropped 2 bases, with 12 bases sitting between them. In germline, CDR1 is MNHEY, CDR2 SVGAGI. This CDR3 contains 15 residues.